This T cell receptor beta chain was sequenced during a study of Ad26.COV2.S vaccination and SARS-CoV-2 variants. General study results and limits: Analyses of TCR breadth and depth may have underestimated total T cell responses.

Produced via immunoSEQ multiplex PCR; TCRdb's table is partial and in-frame only. The sample contains around 240,000 clones, around 87% of which appear only once. As to this clone: Its antigen is undetermined.

V lost 7 bases, J lost 0 bases, and 12 bases lay in between. CDR3 length: 15 amino acids. CDR1 and CDR2 from the germline V gene are SEHNR and FQNEAQ (reference sequence). Treatment given: 15 to 20 received Ad26.COV2.S at low or high dose, single or two shots; about 5 received placebo; per-sample allocation not given. All samples were drawn on day 63, counting from the first vaccine or placebo injection. Sequenced material: peripheral blood, taken in a trial of Ad26.COV2.S vaccine versus placebo. The chain combines TRBV7-9 with TRBJ2-2, with D hard to call. The TCR originated in a person between 18 and 65 years old who received the Ad26.COV2.S COVID-19 vaccine or a placebo. CDR3 in DNA: TGTGCCAGCACCCCGAGCCGGGCGAACACCGGGGAGCTGTTTTTT. It yields the protein CASTPSRANTGELFF.